The sequence of this T cell receptor (beta chain) was determined in a study of molecular identifiers for immune sequencing clone quantification. Bulk TCR libraries used previously described methods and listed TCR primers. A single record per CDR3 protein comes from TCRdb applying MiXCR to the PCR reads. The sample includes about 630,000 distinct CDR3 sequences, 25% of them seen just once. This clonotype was counted a few times. Sorting isolated naive CD8 T cells as CD8+CD4-CCR7+CD45RA+ events. This TCR came from a human donor in good health. Some libraries in this study had Jurkat cell RNA spiked in. Sequenced input: naive CD8+ T cells from blood, with Jurkat cell RNA spiked in. Subset here: FACS-sorted CD8+CD4-CCR7+CD45RA+ naive T cells.

CDR3 region: CATREGSYEQYF. In nucleotides, the CDR3 is TGTGCCACCCGGGAGGGATCCTACGAGCAGTACTTC. The rearrangement uses TRBV6-5 and TRBJ2-7; TRBD2 agrees at 8 bases. The CDR3 is 12 residues long. Losses at the gene ends were 10 bases for V and 1 base for J; bases not matched to a gene: 3. Germline V gene sequence: CDR1 MNHEY, CDR2 SVGAGI.